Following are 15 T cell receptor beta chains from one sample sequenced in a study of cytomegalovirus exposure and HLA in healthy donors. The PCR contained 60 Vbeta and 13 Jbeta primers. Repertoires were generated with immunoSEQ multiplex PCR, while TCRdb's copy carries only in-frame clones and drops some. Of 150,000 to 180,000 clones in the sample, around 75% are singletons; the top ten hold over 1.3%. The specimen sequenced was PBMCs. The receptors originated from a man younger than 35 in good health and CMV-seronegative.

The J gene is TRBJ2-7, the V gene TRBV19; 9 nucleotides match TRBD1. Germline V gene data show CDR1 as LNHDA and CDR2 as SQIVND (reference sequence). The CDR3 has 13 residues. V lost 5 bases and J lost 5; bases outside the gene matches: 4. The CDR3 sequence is CASSLRDRDEQYF. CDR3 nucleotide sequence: TGTGCCAGTAGTCTCCGGGACAGGGACGAGCAGTACTTC.

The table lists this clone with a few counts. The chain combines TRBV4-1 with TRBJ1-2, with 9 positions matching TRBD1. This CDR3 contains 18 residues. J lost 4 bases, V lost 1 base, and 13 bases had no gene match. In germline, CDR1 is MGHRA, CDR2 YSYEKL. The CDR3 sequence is CASSQVGRNRGRGYGYTF. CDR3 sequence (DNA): TGCGCCAGCAGCCAAGTTGGTAGAAACAGGGGGCGCGGCTATGGCTACACCTTC.

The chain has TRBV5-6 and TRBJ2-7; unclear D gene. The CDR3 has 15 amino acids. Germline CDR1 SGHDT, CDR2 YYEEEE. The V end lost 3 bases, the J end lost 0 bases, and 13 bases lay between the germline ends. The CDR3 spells CASSSAPGASYEQYF. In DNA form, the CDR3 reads TGTGCCAGCAGCTCGGCCCCCGGAGCCTCCTACGAGCAGTACTTC.

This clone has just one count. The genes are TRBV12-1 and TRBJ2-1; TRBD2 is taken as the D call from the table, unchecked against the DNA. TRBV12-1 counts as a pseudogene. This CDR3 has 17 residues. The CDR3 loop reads CASSSPTGTSAYNEQFF. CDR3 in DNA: TGTGCCAGCAGCTCCCCCACCGGGACTAGCGCTTACAATGAGCAGTTCTTC.

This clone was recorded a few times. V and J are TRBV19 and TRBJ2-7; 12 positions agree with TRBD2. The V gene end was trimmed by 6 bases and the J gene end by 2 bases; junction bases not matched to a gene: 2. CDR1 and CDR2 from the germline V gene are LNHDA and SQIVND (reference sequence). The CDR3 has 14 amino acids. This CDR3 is CASSRTSGTYEQYF. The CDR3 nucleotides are TGTGCCAGTAGCAGGACTAGCGGGACCTACGAGCAGTACTTC.

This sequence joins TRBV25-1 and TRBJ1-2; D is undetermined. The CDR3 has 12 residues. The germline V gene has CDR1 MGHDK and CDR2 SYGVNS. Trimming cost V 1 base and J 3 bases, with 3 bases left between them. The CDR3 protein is CASSESYYGYTF. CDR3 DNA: TGTGCCAGCAGTGAATCCTACTATGGCTACACCTTC.

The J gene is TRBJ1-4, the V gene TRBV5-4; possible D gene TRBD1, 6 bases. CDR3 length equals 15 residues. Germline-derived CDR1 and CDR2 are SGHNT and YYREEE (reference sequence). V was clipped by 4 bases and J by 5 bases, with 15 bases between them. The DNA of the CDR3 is TGTGCCAGCAGCATCAGAGTAGGACAGAATGAAAAACTGTTTTTT. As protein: CASSIRVGQNEKLFF.

The CDR3 sequence is CASTPGLADSYEQYF. In DNA form, the CDR3 reads TGTGCCAGCACCCCGGGACTAGCGGACTCCTACGAGCAGTACTTC. V usage is TRBV13 and J usage is TRBJ2-5, with TRBD2 matching over 11 bases. The DNA end lines up better with TRBJ2-7; the J call may be wrong. Germline V lookup: CDR1 PRHDT, CDR2 FYEKMQ (reference sequence). This CDR3 region has 15 residues.

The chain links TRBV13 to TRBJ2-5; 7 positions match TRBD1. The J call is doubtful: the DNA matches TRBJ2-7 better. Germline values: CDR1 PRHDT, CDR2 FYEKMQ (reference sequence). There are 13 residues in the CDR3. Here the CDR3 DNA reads TGTGCCAGCAGCTCGGGACAGTACTACGAGCAGTACTTC. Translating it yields CASSSGQYYEQYF.

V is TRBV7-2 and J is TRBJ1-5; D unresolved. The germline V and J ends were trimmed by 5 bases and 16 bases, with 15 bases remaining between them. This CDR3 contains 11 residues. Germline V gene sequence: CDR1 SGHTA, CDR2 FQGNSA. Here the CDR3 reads CASSPGRTFHF. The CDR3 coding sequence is TGTGCCAGCAGCCCGGGAAGGACCTTCCATTTT.

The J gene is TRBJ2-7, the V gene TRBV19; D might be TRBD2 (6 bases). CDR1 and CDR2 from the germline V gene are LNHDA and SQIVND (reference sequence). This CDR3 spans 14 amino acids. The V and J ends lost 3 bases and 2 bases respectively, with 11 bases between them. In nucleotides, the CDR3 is TGTGCCAGTAGTATCGGGGGACCAACCTACGAGCAGTACTTC. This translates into CASSIGGPTYEQYF.

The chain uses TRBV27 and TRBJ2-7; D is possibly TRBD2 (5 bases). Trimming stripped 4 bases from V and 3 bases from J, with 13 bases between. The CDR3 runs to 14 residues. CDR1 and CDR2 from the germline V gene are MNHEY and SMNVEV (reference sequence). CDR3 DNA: TGTGCCAGCAGTTGGGGAGATCCTATCTACGAGCAGTACTTC. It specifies CASSWGDPIYEQYF.

The CDR3 DNA is TGTGCCAGCAGCCTATGGACAGGGGAGGATTTGCATTTT. Translating it yields CASSLWTGEDLHF. The chain links TRBV7-8 to TRBJ1-5; the match to TRBD1 covers 9 bases. The trim removed 5 bases at V and 15 bases at J, leaving 11 bases unmatched. The CDR3 is made up of 13 amino acids. The germline CDR1 and CDR2 sequences are SGHVS and FQNEAQ.

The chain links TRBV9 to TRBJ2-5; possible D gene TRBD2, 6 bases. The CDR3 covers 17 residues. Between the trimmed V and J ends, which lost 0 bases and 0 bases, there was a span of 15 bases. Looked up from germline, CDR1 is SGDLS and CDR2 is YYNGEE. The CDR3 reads CASSVGVGLPNQETQYF. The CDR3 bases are TGTGCCAGCAGCGTAGGGGTAGGACTACCGAACCAAGAGACCCAGTACTTC.

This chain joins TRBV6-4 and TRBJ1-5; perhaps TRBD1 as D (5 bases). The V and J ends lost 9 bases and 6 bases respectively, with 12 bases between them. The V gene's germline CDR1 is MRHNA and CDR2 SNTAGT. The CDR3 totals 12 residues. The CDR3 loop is CASFRDFQPQHF. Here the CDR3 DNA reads TGTGCCAGTTTCCGGGACTTTCAGCCCCAGCATTTT.